This T cell receptor (beta chain) was identified during a study of T cell changes during pregnancy in multiple sclerosis. This table comes from immunoSEQ multiplex PCR, and its TCRdb copy is limited to in-frame clones, with some not included. This repertoire shows 47,000 or so clones, 94% found once; its top ten account for more than 0.45%. V lost 1 base and J lost 4, with 7 bases in between. The CDR3 is 14 residues long. The germline gives CDR1 SEHNR, CDR2 FQNEAQ (reference sequence). V and J are TRBV7-9 and TRBJ1-4, with D uncertain. Sequencing was performed on CD4+ T cells from peripheral blood mononuclear cells, taken in the first trimester of pregnancy. This TCR came from a female donor with multiple sclerosis, enrolled in a pregnancy study. CDR3 DNA: TGTGCCAGCAGCTTAGTTGCCAGTAATGAAAAACTGTTTTTT. Amino acids: CASSLVASNEKLFF.